What follows is one T cell receptor beta chain and its context. Its antigen has not been determined. No quality values exist for individual bases; no much larger clone is one base distant. The intended sense of this specimen's time point label: week 11, during vaccination. Each vaccine dose was 300 ug of a 20-mer mutant IDH1 peptide in Montanide, given subcutaneously with topical imiquimod. The donors had newly diagnosed IDH1-mutant astrocytomas of WHO grade 3 or 4 that showed loss of nuclear ATRX. The samples were drawn from NOA16, a multicentre, single-arm, open-label phase I trial in Germany that tested a mutant IDH1 peptide vaccine in humans for the first time. Genomic DNA for TCRB sequencing was extracted from EDTA blood using the DNeasy Blood and Tissue Kit. This sample is part of a study of a mutant IDH1 vaccine in newly diagnosed glioma (dated by TCRdb to about 2021). For the study in its entirety: Patients were given eight vaccinations, in weeks 1, 3, 5, 7, 11, 15, 19 and 23, which matched visits V03 through V10. Of the approximately 32 treated patients, approximately 62% were male and around 40% were female, and the mean age was approximately 40 years. Before enrollment, patients had received standard therapy of radiotherapy alone, temozolomide alone, or radiochemotherapy with temozolomide; most received the combination. For exploratory analyses, about two dozen treated patients had longitudinal TCRB deep sequencing done wherever samples were available. In the chemotherapy-containing groups, vaccination started alongside temozolomide cycles, whereas in patients who had radiotherapy alone it started 4-6 weeks after radiotherapy. Peripheral blood samples were drawn at six visits, namely V03 (baseline), V05, V07, V10, V12 and V13.

The receptor library was made with the immunoSEQ multiplex PCR assay. The hsTCRB Kit was used according to the manufacturer's protocol to amplify rearranged TCR beta chain sequences. Sequencing of TCRB libraries was carried out on an Illumina MiSeq. The original methods were these. Demultiplexing, trimming and gene mapping were performed with the kit vendor's proprietary platform. This is the immuneACCESS table as TCRdb keeps it, with only in-frame sequences that have V and J called. A part of the clones is gone; compared with another copy, unresolved V genes explain less than half, and the rest is unexplained. V and J calls and clone size are given by that table; D and trimming were obtained from the DNA. The sample data list 40,000 to 55,000 clones, and about 91% of these were observed just once. The ten most abundant clones make up about 2.4% of the sample. The investigation overall reported the following: No apparent relationship was observed between pseudoprogression and alterations in the top peripheral T cell clonotypes detected by TCRB sequencing. The authors stated that sample limitations prevented analyses of patient blood samples from being reproduced. Availability determined which PBMC samples were chosen for TCRB deep sequencing. Immune responses induced by the vaccine were seen in 93.3% of patients across multiple MHC alleles.

This TCR derives from a man aged 50 to 60 with glioma. The material sequenced was PBMCs, taken from a glioma patient whose treatment included an IDH1 peptide vaccine.

The nucleotide sequence reads as follows: TGTGCCTGGGCCAGGGGGCTAAGCAATCAGCCCCAGCATTTT. Translation gives CAWARGLSNQPQHF. The chain uses TRBV30 and TRBJ1-5; 8 bases in the junction line up with TRBD1. Taken from cysteine to phenylalanine, the CDR3 has 14 residues. The sequence is cut down to CDR3 DNA, 42 bases in frame from base 1. CDR1 and CDR2, looked up from the germline V gene (reference sequence), are GTSNPN and SVGIG. At the junction V is shortened by 5 bases and J by 1 base; bases outside the gene matches: 4. The entire variable domain, with the stretches around the CDR3 drawn from the reference TRBV30 and TRBJ1-5 proteins, is SQTIHQWPATLVQPVGSPLSLECTVEGTSNPNLYWYRQAAGRGLQLLFYSVGIGQISSEVPQNLSASRPQDRQFILSSKKLLLSDSGFYLCAWARGLSNQPQHFGDGTRLSIL.